The sequence of this T cell receptor (beta chain) was determined in a study of T cell repertoires in cytomegalovirus infection. Study summary: HLA-B-restricted CMV epitopes that are well studied were used alongside recently identified HLA-C-restricted ones. Matching HLA type and CMV infection were both indicated by public TCR beta signatures. Whole-study findings and limits: In two of eight donors, the top clonotype was HLA-C-restricted CMV-specific. The cumulative frequency of public TCR beta families distinguished individuals who carried CMV together with the relevant HLA.

TCRdb redid the calling of the reads with MiXCR, one entry per CDR3 protein. The data hold 900,000 to 950,000 distinct CDR3 sequences, with approximately 31% observed a single time. With respect to this clonotype: What it binds is not known.

J gave up 6 bases and V 2 bases, and 10 bases lay outside the gene matches. There are 15 residues in the CDR3. CDR1 SGHDT and CDR2 YYEEEE come from the germline V gene. The chain uses TRBV5-6 and TRBJ1-2, with 7 bases fitting TRBD1. The starting material was cultured CD8+ T cells from PBMCs, obtained from culture after CMV antigen stimulation. The source of this sequence is a human donor in good health (CMV status not recorded). Some clones in this sample may be carry-over from other donors' samples. CDR3 DNA sequence: TGTGCCAGCAGCTTAGGGACAGTCTTATCGGATGGCTACACCTTC. Protein sequence: CASSLGTVLSDGYTF. The complete variable domain, with remaining parts taken from reference TRBV5-6 and TRBJ1-2, reads DAGVTQSPTHLIKTRGQQVTLRCSPKSGHDTVSWYQQALGQGPQFIFQYYEEEERQRGNFPDRFSGHQFPNYSSELNVNALLLGDSALYLCASSLGTVLSDGYTFGSGTRLTVV.